This T cell receptor beta chain originates from a study of post-analysis software for immune sequencing data. This CDR3 spans 14 amino acids. The germline gives CDR1 MDHEN, CDR2 SYDVKM. The J segment lost 5 bases and the V segment lost 7 bases, leaving 9 bases of the junction unmatched. Study-wide findings and caveats: In patients, TRBV5-6, TRBV5-1 and TRBV20-1 belonged to roughly 5 TRBV segments found more frequently than in controls.

Researchers reported that TCR beta cDNA libraries carried unique molecular identifiers. TCRdb passed the PCR reads through MiXCR, listing each CDR3 protein once. The sample shows hundreds of thousands of distinct CDR3 sequences, 25% to 30% of them seen only once. This clonotype was seen only a few times. Antigen specificity is unknown. The chain is built from TRBV28 and TRBJ2-5; TRBD1 matches at 8 bases. The clonotype comes from a girl between 10 and 17 years old with multiple sclerosis. The sequenced sample consisted of blood. The CDR3 DNA follows: TGTGCCAGCAACAAAGACAGGGGTCGGGAGACCCAGTACTTC. This gives the protein CASNKDRGRETQYF.